The T cell receptor beta chain described here comes from a study of tumor and adjacent non-tumor tissue in lung cancer (dated by TCRdb to the late 2010s). Background on the whole study: The cohort included approximately 13 adenocarcinoma, a couple of squamous cell carcinoma and 1 small cell lung cancer patients. Among the 15 or so patients, ages ranged from about 31 to 76 years, some ten were men and 5 were women, and disease was TNM stage I to III. Sequencing generated a total of about 130,000,000 productive TCRbeta reads, averaging around 4 million reads per sample. For each patient, one tumor sample and one normal lung sample were taken, giving about 31 paired specimens that underwent TCRbeta CDR3 sequencing. Using bulk TCRbeta repertoires from 15 lung cancer patients, the study set lung tumor tissue side by side with matched distant non-tumor lung tissue. Points the paper makes about the study in general: The top 100 clones made up a significantly larger cumulative share of the repertoire in normal lung than in tumor tissue. Significantly higher TCR diversity was found in younger patients, and higher tumor TCR diversity was associated with shorter overall and disease-free survival. Significantly higher TCR diversity (inverse Simpson) was observed in tumor tissue than in normal lung tissue (around 450 vs 150, P = 0.0075, Mann-Whitney U test). Only 15 or so patients were included in the cohort, and the need for larger samples and more detailed clinical data was noted by the authors. Neither the sequencing platform nor unique molecular identifiers are mentioned in the methods. Because peripheral blood was not sequenced, the blood TCRbeta repertoires of the lung cancer patients in the study went unexamined.

Preparation of the library involved multiplex PCR. Reads for this sample came from an Illumina HiSeq 2500. TCRbeta libraries were constructed through three rounds of nested PCR with primers (Table S4) according to protocols adapted from ARM-PCR. Before sequencing, PCR products of 200-500 bp were cut from the gel and purified using the QIAquick gel extraction kit. Regarding the original processing steps: Trimmomatic was used to clean the reads, FLASH was used to merge the reads into complete CDR3 sequences, and MiTCR was used to assign the reads to V(D)J germline segments. VDJtools was used to compute clonal diversity as the inverse Simpson's index. In-frame sequences lacking a premature stop codon were counted as productive reads. The raw public data were reprocessed by TCRdb itself: fastp quality trimming at Q25, MiXCR clonotype calling, in-frame beta chains only. Each record represents a unique CDR3 protein, reported with the most common genes and DNA among its rows. The V and J calls shown here were made by TCRdb, not taken from the authors' results. The sample table contains under 250,000 distinct CDR3 sequences; only one count was recorded for 70% to 75% of them. The ten top clones hold around 27% of the sample.

Based on the germline V gene, the CDR1 and CDR2 sequences are MNHEY and SVGAGI. The CDR3, cysteine through phenylalanine, is 15 amino acids long. The read is trimmed to its CDR3 DNA, 45 bases read in frame from base 1. RNA was extracted from bulk unsorted tissue and checked for quality with a NanoDrop ND-1000 and an Agilent 2100. The donors were newly diagnosed lung cancer patients admitted for thoracic surgery in China from August to November 2014 who had not received prior chemotherapy. Anyone who had undergone radiotherapy or chemotherapy before, or who had another cancer at the same time, was left out of the study. Pieces of surgical tissue measuring roughly 1-2.2 cm3 were kept in RNAlater solution and stored at -80 degrees C until use. As regards this clonotype: Its antigen is still unknown. The junction does not match germline at one end; this may be a read error.

The chain couples TRBV6-5 to TRBJ1-3; matching of 6 bases hints at TRBD1 as the D gene. The clonotype comes from a man aged 55-75 years with non-small cell lung cancer. The material sequenced was lung tumor tissue. The CDR3 region has the sequence CASNYGGTSGNTIYF. The DNA sequence is as follows: TGTGCCAGCAATTACGGGGGGACATCTGGAAACACCATATATTTT.